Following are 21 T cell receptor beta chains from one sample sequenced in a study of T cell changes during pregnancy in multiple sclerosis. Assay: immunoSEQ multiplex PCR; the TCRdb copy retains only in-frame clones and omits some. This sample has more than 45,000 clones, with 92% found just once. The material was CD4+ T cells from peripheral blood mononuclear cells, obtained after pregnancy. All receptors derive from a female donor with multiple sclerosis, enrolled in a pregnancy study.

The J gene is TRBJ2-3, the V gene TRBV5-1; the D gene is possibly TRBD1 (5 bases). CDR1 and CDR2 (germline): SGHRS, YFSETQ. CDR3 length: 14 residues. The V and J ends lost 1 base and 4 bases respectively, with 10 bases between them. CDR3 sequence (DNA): TGCGCCAGCAGCTTGTCAGGGTTCGCAGATACGCAGTATTTT. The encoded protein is CASSLSGFADTQYF.

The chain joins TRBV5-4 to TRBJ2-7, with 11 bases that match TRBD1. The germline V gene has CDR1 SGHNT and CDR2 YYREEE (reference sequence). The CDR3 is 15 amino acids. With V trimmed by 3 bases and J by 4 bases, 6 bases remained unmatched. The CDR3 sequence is CASSSDRGRTYEQYF. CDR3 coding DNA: TGTGCCAGCAGCTCGGACAGGGGGCGTACGTACGAGCAGTACTTC.

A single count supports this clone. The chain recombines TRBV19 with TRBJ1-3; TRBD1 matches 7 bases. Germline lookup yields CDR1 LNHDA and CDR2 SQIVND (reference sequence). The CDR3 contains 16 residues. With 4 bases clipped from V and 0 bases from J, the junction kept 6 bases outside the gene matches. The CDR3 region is CASSTRDRISGNTIYF. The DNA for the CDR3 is TGTGCCAGTAGTACGCGGGACAGAATCTCTGGAAACACCATATATTTT.

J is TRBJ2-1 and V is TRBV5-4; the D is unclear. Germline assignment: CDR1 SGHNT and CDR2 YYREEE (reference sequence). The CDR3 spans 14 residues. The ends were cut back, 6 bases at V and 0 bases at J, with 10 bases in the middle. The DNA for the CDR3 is TGTGCCAGCAACTACTATAGCTCCTACAATGAGCAGTTCTTC. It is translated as CASNYYSSYNEQFF.

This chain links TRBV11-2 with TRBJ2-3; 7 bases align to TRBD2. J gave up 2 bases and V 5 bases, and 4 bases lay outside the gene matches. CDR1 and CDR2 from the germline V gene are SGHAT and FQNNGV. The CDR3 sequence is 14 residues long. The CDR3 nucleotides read TGTGCCAGCAGCCCGACTAGCATCACAGATACGCAGTATTTT. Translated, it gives CASSPTSITDTQYF. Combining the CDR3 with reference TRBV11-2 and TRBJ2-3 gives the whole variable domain EAGVAQSPRYKIIEKRQSVAFWCNPISGHATLYWYQQILGQGPKLLIQFQNNGVVDDSQLPKDRFSAERLKGVDSTLKIQPAKLEDSAVYLCASSPTSITDTQYFGPGTRLTVL.

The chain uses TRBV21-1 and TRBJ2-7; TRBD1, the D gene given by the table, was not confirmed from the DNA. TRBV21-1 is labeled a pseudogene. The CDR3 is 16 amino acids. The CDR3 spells CASSKGDRFFSYEQYF. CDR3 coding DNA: TGTGCCAGCAGCAAAGGGGACAGGTTCTTCTCCTACGAGCAGTACTTC.

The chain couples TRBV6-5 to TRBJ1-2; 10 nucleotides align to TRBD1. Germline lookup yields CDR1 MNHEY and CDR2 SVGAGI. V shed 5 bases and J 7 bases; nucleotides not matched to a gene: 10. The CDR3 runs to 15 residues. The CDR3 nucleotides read TGTGCCAGCAGTAAAACGACAGGGGGCCTAGGTGGCTACACCTTC. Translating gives CASSKTTGGLGGYTF.

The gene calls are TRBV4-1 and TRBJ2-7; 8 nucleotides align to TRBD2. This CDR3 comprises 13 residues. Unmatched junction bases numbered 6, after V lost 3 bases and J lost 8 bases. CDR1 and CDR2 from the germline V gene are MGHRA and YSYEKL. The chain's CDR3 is CASSHPTSGKQYF. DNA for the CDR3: TGCGCCAGCAGCCACCCCACTAGCGGCAAGCAGTACTTC.

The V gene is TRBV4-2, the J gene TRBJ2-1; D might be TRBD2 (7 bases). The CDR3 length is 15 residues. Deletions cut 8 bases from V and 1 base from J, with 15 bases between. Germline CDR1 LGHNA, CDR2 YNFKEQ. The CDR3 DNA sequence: TGTGCCAGCTCAGGGGACTATCTATCCTACAATGAGCAGTTCTTC. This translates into CASSGDYLSYNEQFF.

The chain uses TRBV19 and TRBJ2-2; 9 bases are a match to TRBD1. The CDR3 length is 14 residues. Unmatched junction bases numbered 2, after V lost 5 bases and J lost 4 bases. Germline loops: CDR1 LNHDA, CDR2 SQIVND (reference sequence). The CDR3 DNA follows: TGTGCCAGTAGTTTGACAGGGGGCACCGGGGAGCTGTTTTTT. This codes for CASSLTGGTGELFF.

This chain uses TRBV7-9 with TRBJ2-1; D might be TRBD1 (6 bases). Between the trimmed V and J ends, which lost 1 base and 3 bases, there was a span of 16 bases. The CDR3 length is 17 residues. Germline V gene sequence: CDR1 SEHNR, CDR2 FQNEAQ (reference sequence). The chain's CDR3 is CASSLVPQGSIYNEQFF. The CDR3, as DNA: TGTGCCAGCAGCTTAGTACCCCAGGGGTCTATCTACAATGAGCAGTTCTTC.

The CDR3: CATSNQGRGEKLFF. In DNA, the CDR3 is TGTGCCACCAGCAATCAGGGGCGAGGTGAAAAACTGTTTTTT. The chain has TRBV15 and TRBJ1-4; possible D gene TRBD1, 6 bases. Germline values: CDR1 LNHNV, CDR2 YYDKDF (reference sequence). There are 14 residues in the CDR3. Trimming shortened V by 4 bases and J by 7 bases, and 13 bases separated the two germline ends.

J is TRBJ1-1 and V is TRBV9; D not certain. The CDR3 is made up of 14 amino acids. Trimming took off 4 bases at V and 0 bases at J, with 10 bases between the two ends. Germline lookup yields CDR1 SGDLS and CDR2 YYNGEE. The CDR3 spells CASSPRGLNTEAFF. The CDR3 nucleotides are TGTGCCAGCAGCCCCCGGGGATTGAACACTGAAGCTTTCTTT.

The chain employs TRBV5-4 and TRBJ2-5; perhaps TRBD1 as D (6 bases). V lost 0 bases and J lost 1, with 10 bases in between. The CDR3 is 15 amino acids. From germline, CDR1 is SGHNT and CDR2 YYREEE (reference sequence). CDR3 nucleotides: TGTGCCAGCAGCTTGGGTCCGACAGGCCAAGAGACCCAGTACTTC. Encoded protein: CASSLGPTGQETQYF.

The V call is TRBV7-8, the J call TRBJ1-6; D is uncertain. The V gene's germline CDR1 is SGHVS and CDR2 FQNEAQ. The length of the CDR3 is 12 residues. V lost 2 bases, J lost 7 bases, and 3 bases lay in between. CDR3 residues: CASSLSNSPLHF. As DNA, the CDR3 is TGTGCCAGCAGCTTATCAAATTCACCCCTCCACTTT.

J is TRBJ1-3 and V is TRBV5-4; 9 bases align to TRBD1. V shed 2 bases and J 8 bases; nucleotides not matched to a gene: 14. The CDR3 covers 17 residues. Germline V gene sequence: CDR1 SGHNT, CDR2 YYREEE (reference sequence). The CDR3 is CASSFGYRGLVGDTIYF. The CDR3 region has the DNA TGTGCCAGCAGCTTCGGATACAGGGGGCTCGTCGGGGACACCATATATTTT.

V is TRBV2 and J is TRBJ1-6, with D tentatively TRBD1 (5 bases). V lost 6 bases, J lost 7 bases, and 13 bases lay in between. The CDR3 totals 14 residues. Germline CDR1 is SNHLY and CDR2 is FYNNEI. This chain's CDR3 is CASRQDVKNSPLHF. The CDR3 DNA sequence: TGTGCCAGCAGACAGGACGTAAAGAATTCACCCCTCCACTTT.

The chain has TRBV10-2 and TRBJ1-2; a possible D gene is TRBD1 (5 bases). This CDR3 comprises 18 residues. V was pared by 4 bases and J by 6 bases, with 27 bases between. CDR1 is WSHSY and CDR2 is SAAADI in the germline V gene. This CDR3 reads CASSGPRAGTGDGDGYTF. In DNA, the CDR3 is TGCGCCAGCAGTGGTCCCAGAGCGGGGACGGGGGACGGTGATGGCTACACCTTC.

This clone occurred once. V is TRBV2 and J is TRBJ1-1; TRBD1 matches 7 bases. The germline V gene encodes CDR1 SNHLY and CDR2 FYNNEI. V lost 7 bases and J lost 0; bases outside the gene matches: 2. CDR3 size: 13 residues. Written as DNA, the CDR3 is TGTGCCAGCACAACAGGGGTGAACACTGAAGCTTTCTTT. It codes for CASTTGVNTEAFF.

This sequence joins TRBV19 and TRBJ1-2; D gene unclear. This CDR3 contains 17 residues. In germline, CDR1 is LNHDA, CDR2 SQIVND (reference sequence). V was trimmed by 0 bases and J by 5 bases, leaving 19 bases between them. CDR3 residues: CASSIDNSAGSPYGYTF. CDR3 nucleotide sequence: TGTGCCAGTAGTATAGATAACTCCGCAGGATCCCCTTATGGCTACACCTTC.

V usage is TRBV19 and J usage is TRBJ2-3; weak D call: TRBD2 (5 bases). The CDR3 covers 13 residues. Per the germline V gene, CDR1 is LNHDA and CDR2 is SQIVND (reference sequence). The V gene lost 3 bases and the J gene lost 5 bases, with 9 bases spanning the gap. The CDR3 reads CASSIEGLDTQYF. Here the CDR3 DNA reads TGTGCCAGTAGTATTGAGGGTCTAGATACGCAGTATTTT.